Listed here are 29 T cell receptor beta chains from one sample, sequenced in a study of vaccination effects on CD4 cells after COVID-19. This table comes from immunoSEQ multiplex PCR, and its TCRdb copy is limited to in-frame clones, with some not included. Among around 68,000 clones, about four fifths were seen once, and the ten largest hold less than 15%. These receptors' antigens are unknown. Pools of viral peptides were used by the ViraFEST assay to expand antigen-specific CD4+ T cells ahead of sequencing. Upon completion of roughly ten days in culture, CD4+ T cells were isolated. Having tested negative for nucleocapsid antibodies, the vaccine recipients showed no prior SARS-CoV-2 infection. The sample was CD4+ T cells from PBMCs cultured with SARS-CoV-2 spike peptides, taken before COVID-19 vaccination. The receptors derive from a human donor who received a COVID-19 vaccine.

A word on this clone: The sample carries other DNA sequences with the same CDR3. The V and J genes are TRBV24-1 and TRBJ2-5, with D perhaps assigned TRBD1 or TRBD2 (5 bases each). CDR3 length: 15 amino acids. In germline, CDR1 is KGHDR, CDR2 SFDVKD. Deletions cut 4 bases from V and 1 base from J, with 12 bases between. CDR3 loop: CATSDPGTGQETQYF. CDR3 coding DNA: TGTGCCACCAGTGACCCCGGGACGGGCCAAGAGACCCAGTACTTC.

The V and J genes are TRBV25-1 and TRBJ1-2; possible D gene TRBD1, 6 bases. Trimming left V 5 bases short and J 3 bases short, with 16 bases between. The CDR3 covers 15 residues. In germline, CDR1 is MGHDK, CDR2 SYGVNS. CDR3 residues: CASSPPGTPHYGYTF. The CDR3 DNA follows: TGTGCCAGCAGTCCCCCCGGGACACCTCACTATGGCTACACCTTC.

The chain uses TRBV18 and TRBJ1-6; D possibly corresponds to TRBD1 (6 bases). Germline loops: CDR1 KGHSH, CDR2 LQKENI. V lost 5 bases to trimming and J lost 9 bases, with 17 bases between them. The CDR3 sequence is 15 residues long. The CDR3: CASSSLQGDTSPLHF. The CDR3 nucleotides read TGTGCCAGCTCATCATTACAGGGAGATACTTCACCCCTCCACTTT.

The J gene is TRBJ1-2, the V gene TRBV19; maybe TRBD1 (5 bases). CDR1 and CDR2 from the germline V gene are LNHDA and SQIVND (reference sequence). Trimming stripped 9 bases from V and 4 bases from J, with 24 bases between. This CDR3 spans 16 amino acids. CDR3 protein: CASANDGGGSGYGYTF. CDR3 DNA: TGTGCCAGCGCCAACGACGGGGGGGGGAGCGGCTATGGCTACACCTTC.

This chain connects TRBV10-2 to TRBJ1-2; D not certain. CDR3 length: 13 amino acids. Trimming pared 0 bases from V and 5 bases from J, leaving 7 bases between. Germline lookup yields CDR1 WSHSY and CDR2 SAAADI. Written as DNA, the CDR3 is TGCGCCAGCAGTGAGTCGGGTTGGTATGGCTACACCTTC. It yields the protein CASSESGWYGYTF.

The chain joins TRBV2 to TRBJ1-2, with 9 nucleotides matching TRBD1. V shed 3 bases, J shed 0 bases, and the junction held 5 bases outside the gene matches. From germline, CDR1 is SNHLY and CDR2 FYNNEI. The CDR3 extends over 16 amino acids. CDR3 loop: CASSDTGGSPNYGYTF. In DNA, the CDR3 is TGTGCCAGCAGTGACACAGGGGGCTCGCCTAACTATGGCTACACCTTC.

The chain is built from TRBV6-4 and TRBJ2-1; D possibly corresponds to TRBD2 (6 bases). V lost 0 bases and J 9 bases, leaving 12 bases between the germline ends. CDR3 length equals 14 residues. Germline V gives CDR1 MRHNA, CDR2 SNTAGT. For the CDR3, the DNA is TGTGCCAGCAGTGACTCGAATTGGAGGGGTGAGCAGTTCTTC. It translates to CASSDSNWRGEQFF.

The V and J genes are TRBV6-5 and TRBJ2-7; TRBD2 is a possible D gene (5 bases). V dropped 3 bases and J dropped 0 bases, with 9 bases sitting between them. CDR3 length: 14 amino acids. Germline CDR1 and CDR2: MNHEY and SVGAGI. CDR3 loop: CASSYMSGSYEQYV. The CDR3 region has the DNA TGTGCCAGCAGTTATATGAGCGGCTCCTACGAGCAGTACGTC.

This clone was seen more than once but under ten times. The J gene is TRBJ1-5, the V gene TRBV3-1 (or the pseudogene TRBV3-2); D possibly corresponds to TRBD1 (6 bases). V lost 2 bases and J 0 bases, leaving 8 bases between the germline ends. Germline V lookup: CDR1 LGHDT, CDR2 YNNKEL (reference sequence). The CDR3 loop spans 15 amino acids. The CDR3 DNA sequence: TGTGCCAGCAGCCAAAACAGGGCTAGCAATCAGCCCCAGCATTTT. Translated, it gives CASSQNRASNQPQHF.

The chain has TRBV2 and TRBJ2-3; a weak D match, TRBD2 (7 bases). The CDR3 has 17 residues. Trimming shortened V by 2 bases and J by 2 bases, and 17 bases separated the two germline ends. CDR1 and CDR2 from the germline V gene are SNHLY and FYNNEI. CDR3 loop: CASSEQDSGVFTDTQYF. The CDR3 DNA follows: TGTGCCAGCAGTGAACAGGACAGCGGGGTCTTCACAGATACGCAGTATTTT. The whole variable domain, filled in from reference TRBV2 and TRBJ2-3, reads EPEVTQTPSHQVTQMGQEVILRCVPISNHLYFYWYRQILGQKVEFLVSFYNNEISEKSEIFDDQFSVERPDGSNFTLKIRSTKLEDSAMYFCASSEQDSGVFTDTQYFGPGTRLTVL.

The V call is TRBV2, the J call TRBJ2-7; TRBD1 is a possible D gene (6 bases). Germline assignment: CDR1 SNHLY and CDR2 FYNNEI. The V end lost 6 bases, the J end lost 3 bases, and 15 bases lay between the germline ends. The CDR3 is 14 amino acids. This CDR3 reads CASRPGQSFYEQYV. CDR3 DNA sequence: TGTGCCAGCAGACCCGGACAGTCATTCTACGAGCAGTACGTC.

The rearrangement links TRBV29-1 to TRBJ1-2; a possible D gene is TRBD1 (5 bases). Between the trimmed V and J ends, which lost 4 bases and 0 bases, there was a span of 12 bases. The CDR3 consists of 14 residues. Germline assignment: CDR1 SQVTM and CDR2 ANQGSEA. The CDR3 DNA reads as TGCAGCGTTGTGATGGGGCACCCTAACTATGGCTACACCTTC. Its translation: CSVVMGHPNYGYTF.

This chain joins TRBV18 and TRBJ2-7; TRBD2 might be the D (6 bases). The CDR3 is 15 residues long. CDR1 and CDR2 from the germline V gene are KGHSH and LQKENI. Trimming left V 6 bases short and J 0 bases short, with 15 bases between. DNA for the CDR3: TGTGCCAGCTCGCTTGGGGCGGGGACCTCCTACGAGCAGTACGTC. As protein: CASSLGAGTSYEQYV.

The CDR3 sequence is CAWSVGQGSGETQYF. CDR3 sequence (DNA): TGTGCCTGGAGCGTAGGTCAGGGTTCGGGAGAGACCCAGTACTTC. V is TRBV30 and J is TRBJ2-5, with D perhaps TRBD1 (5 bases). V lost 3 bases and J 4 bases, leaving 18 bases between the germline ends. The CDR3 contains 15 residues. Germline lookup yields CDR1 GTSNPN and CDR2 SVGIG (reference sequence).

J is TRBJ1-2 and V is TRBV28, with 7 bases that match TRBD1. CDR1 and CDR2 from the germline V gene are MDHEN and SYDVKM. The CDR3 is made up of 14 amino acids. V lost 8 bases, J lost 3 bases, and 9 bases stayed unmatched. This CDR3 reads CASLLQGLDYGYTF. The CDR3 DNA reads TGTGCCAGCTTATTACAGGGGCTGGACTATGGCTACACCTTC.

This chain uses TRBV6-1 with TRBJ1-2; D uncertain. Germline V gives CDR1 MNHNS, CDR2 SASEGT. The CDR3 loop spans 13 amino acids. Deletions cut 1 base from V and 4 bases from J, with 7 bases between. The CDR3 bases are TGTGCCAGCAGTGAAGTGGGCAGCTATGGCTACACCTTC. Protein sequence: CASSEVGSYGYTF.

This clone was counted a single time. This chain connects TRBV6-5 to TRBJ2-5, with D possibly matching TRBD1 (6 bases). CDR3 length: 13 amino acids. From germline, CDR1 is MNHEY and CDR2 SVGAGI. V was shortened by 7 bases and J by 1 base, with 10 bases between the two germline ends. CDR3 DNA: TGTGCCAGCACGGGGACATTCCAAGAGACCCAGTACTTC. It codes for CASTGTFQETQYF.

This clone was seen once. The rearrangement links TRBV6-2 or TRBV6-3 to TRBJ1-2; D unresolved. CDR3 length: 16 residues. The V end was cut by 1 base, the J end by 1 base, with 13 bases between. Germline assignment: CDR1 MNHEY and CDR2 SVGEGT. The CDR3 DNA is TGTGCCAGCAGTTACTACGGGCGTTTAATTAACTATGGCTACACCTTC. It is translated as CASSYYGRLINYGYTF.

V gene TRBV5-1 combines with J gene TRBJ2-5; D possibly corresponds to TRBD1 (5 bases). V lost 6 bases and J 4 bases, leaving 19 bases between the germline ends. This CDR3 contains 15 residues. The germline CDR1 and CDR2 sequences are SGHRS and YFSETQ. CDR3 DNA: TGCGCCAGCATCGCTCTCCCAGGGTTAGCAGAGACCCAGTACTTC. This gives the protein CASIALPGLAETQYF.

This clone appeared once. This chain connects TRBV29-1 to TRBJ2-2; 7 bases align to TRBD1. V was pared by 6 bases and J by 6 bases, with 10 bases of the junction left unmatched. CDR3 size: 14 residues. CDR1 and CDR2 (germline): SQVTM, ANQGSEA. CDR3 DNA sequence: TGCAGCGTAGCAGGGGGTTTAGTGGCCGGGGAGCTGTTTTTT. Translation gives CSVAGGLVAGELFF.

This rearrangement joins TRBV30 to TRBJ2-2; TRBD1 matches 11 bases. V lost 1 base and J lost 3; bases outside the gene matches: 4. Germline values: CDR1 GTSNPN, CDR2 SVGIG (reference sequence). This CDR3 is built from 16 residues. DNA for the CDR3: TGTGCCTGGAGTGCCCGGGACAGGGGGTACACCGGGGAGCTGTTTTTT. Protein: CAWSARDRGYTGELFF.

The table lists this clone with a count of one. V usage is TRBV18 and J usage is TRBJ2-1; TRBD1 agrees at 7 bases. This CDR3 has 17 amino acids. J lost 5 bases, V lost 4 bases, and 14 bases had no gene match. Germline V gene lookup returns CDR1 KGHSH and CDR2 LQKENI. CDR3 DNA sequence: TGTGCCAGCTCACAAAGGACCGGGACAGCAATTAACAATGAGCAGTTCTTC. Protein sequence: CASSQRTGTAINNEQFF.

The rearrangement uses TRBV24-1 and TRBJ2-2, with D maybe TRBD2 (6 bases). CDR1 and CDR2 (germline): KGHDR, SFDVKD. The CDR3 length is 17 residues. V lost 5 bases and J lost 1, with 16 bases in between. In nucleotides, the CDR3 is TGTGCCACCAGTGCCAGTCCGGGAGTTTTGAACACCGGGGAGCTGTTTTTT. This codes for CATSASPGVLNTGELFF.

The chain joins TRBV5-4 to TRBJ2-7; no reliable D call. The CDR3 runs to 14 residues. The germline V gene encodes CDR1 SGHNT and CDR2 YYREEE (reference sequence). Trimming shortened V by 2 bases and J by 0 bases, and 9 bases separated the two germline ends. CDR3 sequence: CASSFEQHSYEQYV. DNA for the CDR3: TGTGCCAGCAGCTTTGAACAGCACTCCTACGAGCAGTACGTC.

Only one count was recorded for this clone. The chain recombines TRBV2 with TRBJ1-2, with 7 bases fitting TRBD1. This CDR3 is 13 amino acids long. The germline V gene encodes CDR1 SNHLY and CDR2 FYNNEI. J was trimmed by 8 bases and V by 4 bases; bases with no gene match: 7. The CDR3 is CASSGTGEGGYTF. CDR3 coding DNA: TGTGCCAGCAGTGGTACAGGGGAGGGCGGCTACACCTTC.

V usage is TRBV3-1 (or the pseudogene TRBV3-2) and J usage is TRBJ2-4; no clear D gene. In germline, CDR1 is LGHDT, CDR2 YNNKEL (reference sequence). V lost 0 bases and J lost 3, with 12 bases in between. This CDR3 spans 16 amino acids. The CDR3 nucleotides are TGTGCCAGCAGCCAAGATCCCTCATCTAGCAAAAACATTCAGTACTTC. Protein sequence: CASSQDPSSSKNIQYF.

This chain uses TRBV7-9 with TRBJ1-5; 9 bases are a match to TRBD1. The CDR3 consists of 16 residues. V was pared by 5 bases and J by 4 bases, with 9 bases of the junction left unmatched. CDR1 is SEHNR and CDR2 is FQNEAQ in the germline V gene (reference sequence). CDR3: CASSRQGTGPNQPQHF. For the CDR3, the DNA is TGTGCCAGCAGCCGACAAGGGACAGGGCCAAATCAGCCCCAGCATTTT.

This clone showed up just a few times. This chain connects TRBV5-1 to TRBJ1-4, with TRBD1 matching 8 bases. Germline trimming cut 0 bases from V and 7 bases from J; bases unmatched to any gene: 2. Germline CDR1 SGHRS, CDR2 YFSETQ. This CDR3 is built from 14 residues. The CDR3 nucleotides are TGCGCCAGCAGCTTGGGGACAGGGACTGAAAAACTGTTTTTT. Protein sequence: CASSLGTGTEKLFF.

The chain joins TRBV5-5 to TRBJ1-2; no clear D gene. Germline CDR1 is SGHKS and CDR2 is YYEKEE (reference sequence). Trimming took 4 bases from V and 4 from J, leaving 20 bases between them. This CDR3 is built from 16 residues. This chain's CDR3 is CASSQIPTTQRYGYTF. The CDR3 region has the DNA TGTGCCAGCAGCCAGATACCCACTACGCAGCGCTATGGCTACACCTTC.